The rows below give T cell receptor beta chains drawn from one sample of a study of CD8 T cells in ankylosing spondylitis. MiXCR, run by TCRdb on the 5' RACE reads, gives a single entry per CDR3 protein. The sample lists 100,000 to 150,000 distinct CDR3 sequences; over 7% were seen once. The specimen was blood, either unsorted or a sorted T cell fraction (not recorded which). The receptors were gathered from a male donor with ankylosing spondylitis or in good health (not recorded which). CDR3s include the opening cysteine and the closing phenylalanine or tryptophan. Fields, in order: CDR3 protein, CDR3 DNA, J gene, D gene, CDR3 length, V gene, clone size. D genes are given only for firm matches. The listing skips clone size in some rows; elsewhere it reads once, few, many or a size class.

CDR3 protein: CASSDGWARSYEQYF
CDR3 DNA: TGTGCCAGCAGTGACGGGTGGGCCAGGAGCTACGAGCAGTACTTC
J gene: TRBJ2-7
D gene: .
CDR3 length: 15
V gene: TRBV6-4
clone size: .

CDR3 protein: CAWEEGANQPQHF
CDR3 DNA: TGTGCCTGGGAGGAGGGCGCAAATCAGCCCCAGCATTTT
J gene: TRBJ1-5
D gene: .
CDR3 length: 13
V gene: TRBV30
clone size: few

CDR3 protein: CSARHPPTDANTGELFF
CDR3 DNA: TGCAGTGCTCGCCACCCCCCTACTGACGCGAACACCGGGGAGCTGTTTTTT
J gene: TRBJ2-2
D gene: .
CDR3 length: 17
V gene: TRBV20-1
clone size: .

CDR3 protein: CSARANYPNEQFF
CDR3 DNA: TGCAGTGCTAGAGCCAATTACCCCAATGAGCAGTTCTTC
J gene: TRBJ2-1
D gene: .
CDR3 length: 13
V gene: TRBV20-1
clone size: many

CDR3 protein: CASSLRTRQDEAFF
CDR3 DNA: TGTGCCAGCAGCTTACGGACGAGACAGGATGAAGCTTTCTTT
J gene: TRBJ1-1
D gene: .
CDR3 length: 14
V gene: TRBV7-2
clone size: many

CDR3 protein: CAISESWGRTYEQYF
CDR3 DNA: TGTGCCATCAGTGAGTCCTGGGGGAGAACATACGAGCAGTACTTC
J gene: TRBJ2-7
D gene: .
CDR3 length: 15
V gene: TRBV10-3
clone size: many

CDR3 protein: CASSLAGGSSYEQYF
CDR3 DNA: TGTGCCAGCAGCTTAGCTGGCGGCAGCTCCTACGAGCAGTACTTC
J gene: TRBJ2-7
D gene: .
CDR3 length: 15
V gene: TRBV7-2
clone size: many

CDR3 protein: CASSLASGLGQQEQFF
CDR3 DNA: TGCGCCAGCAGCTTGGCCTCGGGGCTGGGGCAACAAGAGCAGTTCTTC
J gene: TRBJ2-1
D gene: .
CDR3 length: 16
V gene: TRBV5-1
clone size: many

CDR3 protein: CASSQGVRRTGDQPQHF
CDR3 DNA: TGCGCCAGCAGCCAAGGGGTGCGGCGGACGGGAGATCAGCCCCAGCATTTC
J gene: TRBJ1-5
D gene: .
CDR3 length: 17
V gene: TRBV4-1
clone size: .

CDR3 protein: CASSQVTGTSSYNEQFF
CDR3 DNA: TGTGCCAGCAGCCAAGTCACGGGGACTAGCTCCTACAATGAGCAGTTCTTC
J gene: TRBJ2-1
D gene: TRBD2
CDR3 length: 17
V gene: TRBV4-2
clone size: many

CDR3 protein: CASSYWGNTEAFF
CDR3 DNA: TGTGCCAGCAGTTACTGGGGGAACACTGAAGCTTTCTTT
J gene: TRBJ1-1
D gene: .
CDR3 length: 13
V gene: TRBV6-2/TRBV6-3
clone size: few

CDR3 protein: CASSVAGGNQETQYF
CDR3 DNA: TGTGCCAGCAGCGTGGCAGGGGGGAACCAAGAGACCCAGTACTTC
J gene: TRBJ2-5
D gene: .
CDR3 length: 15
V gene: TRBV7-2
clone size: few

CDR3 protein: CSVPRTGGSDEQYF
CDR3 DNA: TGCAGCGTTCCGAGGACAGGGGGTTCCGACGAGCAGTACTTC
J gene: TRBJ2-7
D gene: TRBD1
CDR3 length: 14
V gene: TRBV29-1
clone size: few

CDR3 protein: CASSKSGRAGYEQYF
CDR3 DNA: TGTGCCAGCAGCAAAAGCGGGAGGGCCGGTTACGAGCAGTACTTC
J gene: TRBJ2-7
D gene: TRBD2
CDR3 length: 15
V gene: TRBV7-2
clone size: many

CDR3 protein: CTGGGLAGEETQYF
CDR3 DNA: TGCACCGGGGGGGGACTAGCGGGAGAAGAGACCCAGTACTTC
J gene: TRBJ2-5
D gene: TRBD2
CDR3 length: 14
V gene: TRBV29-1
clone size: .

CDR3 protein: CASSLGGTAYEQYF
CDR3 DNA: TGTGCCAGCAGCTTAGGAGGCACGGCTTACGAGCAGTACTTC
J gene: TRBJ2-7
D gene: .
CDR3 length: 14
V gene: TRBV7-9
clone size: many

CDR3 protein: CASSLTRVEQFF
CDR3 DNA: TGCGCCAGCAGCTTGACACGGGTGGAGCAGTTCTTC
J gene: TRBJ2-1
D gene: .
CDR3 length: 12
V gene: TRBV5-1
clone size: .

CDR3 protein: CASSQAQGSETQYF
CDR3 DNA: TGTGCCAGCAGCCAAGCACAGGGTTCGGAGACCCAGTACTTC
J gene: TRBJ2-5
D gene: .
CDR3 length: 14
V gene: TRBV14
clone size: .

CDR3 protein: CASSWGENNEQFF
CDR3 DNA: TGTGCCAGCAGTTGGGGGGAGAACAATGAGCAGTTCTTC
J gene: TRBJ2-1
D gene: .
CDR3 length: 13
V gene: TRBV6-4
clone size: .

CDR3 protein: CASSFLDRLGSNQPQHF
CDR3 DNA: TGTGCCAGCAGTTTTTTGGACCGTCTAGGTAGCAATCAGCCCCAGCATTTT
J gene: TRBJ1-5
D gene: .
CDR3 length: 17
V gene: TRBV28
clone size: .

CDR3 protein: CSTSAASGRTDTQYF
CDR3 DNA: TGCAGTACCAGTGCGGCTAGCGGCCGCACAGATACGCAGTATTTT
J gene: TRBJ2-3
D gene: TRBD2
CDR3 length: 15
V gene: TRBV20-1
clone size: many

CDR3 protein: CASSQGQGSSSTGELFF
CDR3 DNA: TGTGCCAGCAGCCAGGGGCAGGGATCATCATCTACCGGGGAGCTGTTTTTT
J gene: TRBJ2-2
D gene: .
CDR3 length: 17
V gene: TRBV14
clone size: many

CDR3 protein: CASSQYGLAGKIYEQYF
CDR3 DNA: TGTGCCAGCAGCCAATACGGACTAGCGGGTAAAATCTACGAGCAGTACTTC
J gene: TRBJ2-7
D gene: TRBD2
CDR3 length: 17
V gene: TRBV3-1
clone size: .

CDR3 protein: CASSLEGKVEYNEQFF
CDR3 DNA: TGTGCCAGCAGTTTAGAAGGAAAAGTTGAATACAATGAGCAGTTCTTC
J gene: TRBJ2-1
D gene: .
CDR3 length: 16
V gene: TRBV12-3/TRBV12-4
clone size: many

CDR3 protein: CASSSLPGVVQPQHF
CDR3 DNA: TGTGCCAGCAGCTCGTTACCAGGGGTCGTTCAGCCCCAGCATTTT
J gene: TRBJ1-5
D gene: .
CDR3 length: 15
V gene: TRBV7-2
clone size: many

CDR3 protein: CASSRSIGTGMTVYEQYF
CDR3 DNA: TGTGCCAGCAGCCGAAGTATTGGGACAGGGATGACCGTCTACGAGCAGTACTTC
J gene: TRBJ2-7
D gene: TRBD1
CDR3 length: 18
V gene: TRBV7-8
clone size: many

CDR3 protein: CASSLEGLAKNIQYF
CDR3 DNA: TGTGCCAGCAGCTTGGAGGGGTTGGCCAAAAACATTCAGTACTTC
J gene: TRBJ2-4
D gene: .
CDR3 length: 15
V gene: TRBV7-2
clone size: many

CDR3 protein: CSARSPGTENNEQFF
CDR3 DNA: TGCAGTGCTAGAAGCCCCGGGACAGAGAACAATGAGCAGTTCTTC
J gene: TRBJ2-1
D gene: TRBD1
CDR3 length: 15
V gene: TRBV20-1
clone size: many

CDR3 protein: CSALTARAGGEKLFF
CDR3 DNA: TGCAGTGCTTTGACGGCCAGGGCGGGTGGAGAAAAACTGTTTTTT
J gene: TRBJ1-4
D gene: .
CDR3 length: 15
V gene: TRBV20-1
clone size: .

CDR3 protein: CATSDTPDRTIEQYF
CDR3 DNA: TGTGCCACCAGTGATACCCCCGACAGAACCATAGAGCAGTACTTC
J gene: TRBJ2-7
D gene: .
CDR3 length: 15
V gene: TRBV24-1
clone size: many

CDR3 protein: CASSKASGSYNEQFF
CDR3 DNA: TGTGCCAGCAGTAAGGCTAGCGGCTCCTACAATGAGCAGTTCTTC
J gene: TRBJ2-1
D gene: TRBD2
CDR3 length: 15
V gene: TRBV6-1
clone size: .

CDR3 protein: CASSYSASGRGKNIQYF
CDR3 DNA: TGTGCCAGCAGTTATTCAGCTAGCGGGAGAGGCAAAAACATTCAGTACTTC
J gene: TRBJ2-4
D gene: TRBD2
CDR3 length: 17
V gene: TRBV6-5
clone size: many

CDR3 protein: CASSLYGDSTDTQYF
CDR3 DNA: TGCGCCAGCAGCTTGTACGGAGACAGCACAGATACGCAGTATTTT
J gene: TRBJ2-3
D gene: .
CDR3 length: 15
V gene: TRBV5-1
clone size: many

CDR3 protein: CATSDSGSASAQYF
CDR3 DNA: TGTGCCACCAGTGATAGTGGTTCGGCTAGTGCGCAGTATTTT
J gene: TRBJ2-3
D gene: .
CDR3 length: 14
V gene: TRBV24-1
clone size: many

CDR3 protein: CASSLEWGLAPYEQYF
CDR3 DNA: TGTGCCAGCAGCTTAGAGTGGGGACTAGCGCCATACGAGCAGTACTTC
J gene: TRBJ2-7
D gene: TRBD2
CDR3 length: 16
V gene: TRBV7-2
clone size: few

CDR3 protein: CASQLGAAYEQYF
CDR3 DNA: TGTGCCAGTCAGTTGGGAGCGGCCTACGAGCAGTACTTC
J gene: TRBJ2-7
D gene: .
CDR3 length: 13
V gene: TRBV7-2
clone size: many

CDR3 protein: CASSQGTAGGDEQFF
CDR3 DNA: TGTGCCAGCAGCCAAGGCACAGCGGGAGGGGATGAGCAGTTCTTC
J gene: TRBJ2-1
D gene: TRBD2
CDR3 length: 15
V gene: TRBV3-1
clone size: .

CDR3 protein: CASSFRLAGVSYEQYF
CDR3 DNA: TGTGCCAGCAGTTTCAGACTAGCGGGAGTTTCCTACGAGCAGTACTTC
J gene: TRBJ2-7
D gene: TRBD2
CDR3 length: 16
V gene: TRBV12-3/TRBV12-4
clone size: many

CDR3 protein: CASSPTGPNTYEQYF
CDR3 DNA: TGTGCCAGCTCACCGACCGGGCCCAATACCTACGAGCAGTACTTC
J gene: TRBJ2-7
D gene: .
CDR3 length: 15
V gene: TRBV18
clone size: many

CDR3 protein: CSVPLPSTDTQYF
CDR3 DNA: TGCAGTGTCCCTCTCCCTAGCACAGATACGCAGTATTTT
J gene: TRBJ2-3
D gene: .
CDR3 length: 13
V gene: TRBV20-1
clone size: .

CDR3 protein: CSPRRFEAKNIQYF
CDR3 DNA: TGCAGTCCGAGGAGGTTCGAAGCCAAAAACATTCAGTACTTC
J gene: TRBJ2-4
D gene: .
CDR3 length: 14
V gene: TRBV20-1
clone size: .

CDR3 protein: CASSPTWSSYNEQFF
CDR3 DNA: TGTGCCAGCAGCCCGACGTGGAGCTCCTACAATGAGCAGTTCTTC
J gene: TRBJ2-1
D gene: .
CDR3 length: 15
V gene: TRBV6-1
clone size: many

CDR3 protein: CASSAWTSGSISSYEQYF
CDR3 DNA: TGTGCCAGCAGCGCCTGGACTAGCGGGTCGATTAGCTCCTACGAGCAGTACTTC
J gene: TRBJ2-7
D gene: TRBD2
CDR3 length: 18
V gene: TRBV5-5
clone size: many

CDR3 protein: CASSDEERENYYNEQFF
CDR3 DNA: TGTGCCAGCAGCGACGAAGAGCGGGAGAACTATTACAATGAGCAGTTCTTC
J gene: TRBJ2-1
D gene: TRBD2
CDR3 length: 17
V gene: TRBV2
clone size: .

CDR3 protein: CSARAEDTQYF
CDR3 DNA: TGCAGTGCTAGAGCCGAAGATACGCAGTATTTT
J gene: TRBJ2-3
D gene: .
CDR3 length: 11
V gene: TRBV20-1
clone size: many

CDR3 protein: CASSRLPTGGDYGYTF
CDR3 DNA: TGTGCCAGCAGTCGGCTACCGACAGGGGGGGACTATGGCTACACCTTC
J gene: TRBJ1-2
D gene: TRBD1
CDR3 length: 16
V gene: TRBV6-1
clone size: many

CDR3 protein: CASRDSVSYNEQFF
CDR3 DNA: TGTGCCAGCCGGGACAGCGTCTCCTACAATGAGCAGTTCTTC
J gene: TRBJ2-1
D gene: TRBD1
CDR3 length: 14
V gene: TRBV12-3/TRBV12-4
clone size: many

CDR3 protein: CATSRPRQGTYGDTQYF
CDR3 DNA: TGTGCCACCAGCAGACCCAGACAGGGGACGTATGGAGATACGCAGTATTTT
J gene: TRBJ2-3
D gene: TRBD1
CDR3 length: 17
V gene: TRBV15
clone size: many

CDR3 protein: CASSRLVNQETQYF
CDR3 DNA: TGCGCCAGCAGCCGACTAGTAAACCAAGAGACCCAGTACTTC
J gene: TRBJ2-5
D gene: .
CDR3 length: 14
V gene: TRBV4-3
clone size: few

CDR3 protein: CASSRTSGSGRWAKNIQYF
CDR3 DNA: TGTGCCAGCAGCCGGACTAGCGGGAGTGGAAGGTGGGCCAAAAACATTCAGTACTTC
J gene: TRBJ2-4
D gene: TRBD2
CDR3 length: 19
V gene: TRBV3-1
clone size: .

CDR3 protein: CACSSGSLTGGGSYEQYF
CDR3 DNA: TGTGCCTGCAGTTCTGGGTCCCTCACGGGAGGGGGCTCCTACGAGCAGTACTTC
J gene: TRBJ2-7
D gene: TRBD2
CDR3 length: 18
V gene: TRBV3-1
clone size: .

CDR3 protein: CSARAGLSSNQPQHF
CDR3 DNA: TGCAGTGCTAGAGCAGGGCTTAGTAGCAATCAGCCCCAGCATTTT
J gene: TRBJ1-5
D gene: .
CDR3 length: 15
V gene: TRBV20-1
clone size: many

CDR3 protein: CSAQGASHQETQYF
CDR3 DNA: TGCAGCGCTCAGGGGGCGTCTCATCAAGAGACCCAGTACTTC
J gene: TRBJ2-5
D gene: TRBD1
CDR3 length: 14
V gene: TRBV29-1
clone size: many

CDR3 protein: CASSQFGKTYEQYF
CDR3 DNA: TGTGCCAGCAGCCAATTCGGGAAGACCTACGAGCAGTACTTC
J gene: TRBJ2-7
D gene: .
CDR3 length: 14
V gene: TRBV3-1
clone size: many

CDR3 protein: CASSNQGQKQFF
CDR3 DNA: TGTGCCAGCAGTAACCAGGGACAAAAGCAGTTCTTC
J gene: TRBJ2-1
D gene: .
CDR3 length: 12
V gene: TRBV6-5
clone size: many

CDR3 protein: CSARDREGNTGELFF
CDR3 DNA: TGCAGTGCTAGAGATCGGGAGGGGAACACCGGGGAGCTGTTTTTT
J gene: TRBJ2-2
D gene: TRBD2
CDR3 length: 15
V gene: TRBV20-1
clone size: many